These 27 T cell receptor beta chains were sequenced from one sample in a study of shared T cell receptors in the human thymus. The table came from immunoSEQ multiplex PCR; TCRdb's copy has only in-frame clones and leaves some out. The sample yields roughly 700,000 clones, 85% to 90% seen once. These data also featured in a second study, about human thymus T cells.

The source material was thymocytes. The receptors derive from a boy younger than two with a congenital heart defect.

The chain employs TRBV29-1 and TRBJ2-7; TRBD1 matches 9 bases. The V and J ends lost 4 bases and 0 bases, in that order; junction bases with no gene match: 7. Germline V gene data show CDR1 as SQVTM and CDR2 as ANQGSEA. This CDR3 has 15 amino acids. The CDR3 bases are TGCAGCGTTGTTGACGGACAGGGGAGCTCCTACGAGCAGTACTTC. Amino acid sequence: CSVVDGQGSSYEQYF.

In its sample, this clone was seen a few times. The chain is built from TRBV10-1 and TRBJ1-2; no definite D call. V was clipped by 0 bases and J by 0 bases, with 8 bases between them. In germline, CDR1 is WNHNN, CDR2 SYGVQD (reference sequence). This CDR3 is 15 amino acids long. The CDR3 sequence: CASSESQRANYGYTF. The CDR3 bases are TGCGCCAGCAGTGAGTCGCAACGAGCTAACTATGGCTACACCTTC.

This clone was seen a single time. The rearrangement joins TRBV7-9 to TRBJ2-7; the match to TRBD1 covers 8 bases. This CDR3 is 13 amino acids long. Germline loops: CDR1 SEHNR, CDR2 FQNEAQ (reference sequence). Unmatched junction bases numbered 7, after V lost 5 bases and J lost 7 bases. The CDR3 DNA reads TGTGCCAGCAGCCCGGACAGGGTGTGGGAGCAGTACTTC. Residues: CASSPDRVWEQYF.

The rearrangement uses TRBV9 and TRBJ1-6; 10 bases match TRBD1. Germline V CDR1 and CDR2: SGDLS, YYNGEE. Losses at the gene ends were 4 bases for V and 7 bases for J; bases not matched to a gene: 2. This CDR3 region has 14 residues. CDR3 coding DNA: TGTGCCAGCAGCACGGGACAGGGGAATTCACCCCTCCACTTT. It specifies CASSTGQGNSPLHF.

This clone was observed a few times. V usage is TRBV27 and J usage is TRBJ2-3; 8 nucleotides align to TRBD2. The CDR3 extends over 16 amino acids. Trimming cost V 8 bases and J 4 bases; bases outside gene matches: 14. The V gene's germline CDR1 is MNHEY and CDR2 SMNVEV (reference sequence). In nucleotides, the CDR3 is TGTGCCAGCTGGGGTAAAGCGGGAGCCTCTCCAGATACGCAGTATTTT. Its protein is CASWGKAGASPDTQYF.

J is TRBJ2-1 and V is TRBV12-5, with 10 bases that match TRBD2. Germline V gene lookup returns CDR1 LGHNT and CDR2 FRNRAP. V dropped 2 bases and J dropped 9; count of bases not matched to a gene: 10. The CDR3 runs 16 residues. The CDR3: CASGLTQREGPPEQFF. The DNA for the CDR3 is TGTGCTAGTGGTTTGACCCAGCGGGAGGGCCCGCCTGAGCAGTTCTTC.

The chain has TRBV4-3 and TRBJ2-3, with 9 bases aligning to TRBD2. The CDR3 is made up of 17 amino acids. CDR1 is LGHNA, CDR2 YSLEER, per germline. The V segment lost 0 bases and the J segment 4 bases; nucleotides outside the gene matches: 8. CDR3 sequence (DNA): TGCGCCAGCAGCCAAGACAGGGGCGGGGGGGGAGCAGATACGCAGTATTTT. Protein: CASSQDRGGGGADTQYF.

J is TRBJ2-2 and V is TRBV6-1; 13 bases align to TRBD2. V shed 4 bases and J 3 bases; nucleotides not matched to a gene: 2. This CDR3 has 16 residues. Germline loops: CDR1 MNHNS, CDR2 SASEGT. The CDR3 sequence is CASSVGTSGDTGELFF. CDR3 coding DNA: TGTGCCAGCAGTGTCGGGACTAGCGGGGACACCGGGGAGCTGTTTTTT.

The CDR3 nucleotides read TGTGCCAGCAGGGGACAGGGGGCGCCGGGCAATCAGCCCCAGCATTTT. Translating it yields CASRGQGAPGNQPQHF. The chain uses TRBV28 and TRBJ1-5, with TRBD1 identical over 12 bases. Germline V CDR1 and CDR2: MDHEN, SYDVKM. The CDR3 is 16 amino acids. The V gene end was trimmed by 6 bases and the J gene end by 2 bases; junction bases not matched to a gene: 5.

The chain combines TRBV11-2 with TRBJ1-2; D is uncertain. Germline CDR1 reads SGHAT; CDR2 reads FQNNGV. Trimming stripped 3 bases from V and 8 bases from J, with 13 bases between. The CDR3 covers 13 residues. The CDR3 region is CASSLPDNGGYTF. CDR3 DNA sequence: TGTGCCAGCAGCTTGCCCGACAATGGCGGCTACACCTTC.

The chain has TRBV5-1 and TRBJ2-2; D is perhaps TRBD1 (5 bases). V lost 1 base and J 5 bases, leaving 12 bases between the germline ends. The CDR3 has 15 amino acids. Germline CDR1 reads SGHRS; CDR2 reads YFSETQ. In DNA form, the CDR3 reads TGCGCCAGCAGCTTGTTCGCAGGGTGGACCGGGGAGCTGTTTTTT. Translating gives CASSLFAGWTGELFF.

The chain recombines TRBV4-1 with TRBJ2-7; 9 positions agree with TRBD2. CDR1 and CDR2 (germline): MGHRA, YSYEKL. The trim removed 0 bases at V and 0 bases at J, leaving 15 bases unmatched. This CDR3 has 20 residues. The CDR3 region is CASSQDSGGASGTTSYEQYF. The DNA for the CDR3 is TGCGCCAGCAGCCAAGATTCGGGTGGGGCTAGCGGGACGACCTCCTACGAGCAGTACTTC.

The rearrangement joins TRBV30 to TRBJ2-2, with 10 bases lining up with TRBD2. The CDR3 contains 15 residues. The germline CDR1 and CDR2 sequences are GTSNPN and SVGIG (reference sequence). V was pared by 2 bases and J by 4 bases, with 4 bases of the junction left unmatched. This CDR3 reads CAWSPPSGSTGELFF. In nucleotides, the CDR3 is TGTGCCTGGAGTCCCCCTAGCGGGAGCACCGGGGAGCTGTTTTTT.

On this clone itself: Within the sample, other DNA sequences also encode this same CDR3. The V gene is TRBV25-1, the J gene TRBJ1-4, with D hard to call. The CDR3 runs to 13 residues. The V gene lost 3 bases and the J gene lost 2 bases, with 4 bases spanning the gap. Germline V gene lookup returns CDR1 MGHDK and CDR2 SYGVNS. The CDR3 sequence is CASSEATNEKLFF. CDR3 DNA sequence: TGTGCCAGCAGTGAGGCCACTAATGAAAAACTGTTTTTT.

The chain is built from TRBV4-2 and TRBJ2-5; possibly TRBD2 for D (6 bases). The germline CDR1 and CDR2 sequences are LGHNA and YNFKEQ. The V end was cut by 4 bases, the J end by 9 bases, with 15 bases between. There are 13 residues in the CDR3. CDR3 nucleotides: TGTGCCAGCAGCCGGACCCGCGGGGAAGCCCAGTACTTC. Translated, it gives CASSRTRGEAQYF.

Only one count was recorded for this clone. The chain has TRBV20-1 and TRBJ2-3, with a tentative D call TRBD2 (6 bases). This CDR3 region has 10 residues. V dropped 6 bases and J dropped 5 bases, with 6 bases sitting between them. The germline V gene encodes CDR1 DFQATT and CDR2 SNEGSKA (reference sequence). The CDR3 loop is CSAGGDTQYF. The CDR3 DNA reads TGCAGTGCCGGGGGAGATACGCAGTATTTT.

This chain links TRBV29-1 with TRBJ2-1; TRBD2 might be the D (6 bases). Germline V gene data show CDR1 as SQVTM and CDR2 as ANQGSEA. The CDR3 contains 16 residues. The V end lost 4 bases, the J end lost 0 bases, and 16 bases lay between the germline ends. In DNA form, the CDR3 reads TGCAGCGTTGCTAGGGACTCTTATTCCTCCTACAATGAGCAGTTCTTC. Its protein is CSVARDSYSSYNEQFF.

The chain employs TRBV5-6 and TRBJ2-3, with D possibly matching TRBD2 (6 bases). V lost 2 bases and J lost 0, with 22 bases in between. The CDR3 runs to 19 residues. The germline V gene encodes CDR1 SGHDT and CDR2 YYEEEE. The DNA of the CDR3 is TGTGCCAGCAGCTTTGGCCACCGAACTAGCAGCACTAGCACAGATACGCAGTATTTT. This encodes CASSFGHRTSSTSTDTQYF.

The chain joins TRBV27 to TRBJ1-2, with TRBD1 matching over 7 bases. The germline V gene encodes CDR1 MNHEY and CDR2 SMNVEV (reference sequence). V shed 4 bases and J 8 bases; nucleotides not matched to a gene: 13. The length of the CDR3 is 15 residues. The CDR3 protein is CASSSTGNCSNGYTF. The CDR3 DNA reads TGTGCCAGCAGTTCGACAGGGAATTGTTCCAACGGCTACACCTTC.

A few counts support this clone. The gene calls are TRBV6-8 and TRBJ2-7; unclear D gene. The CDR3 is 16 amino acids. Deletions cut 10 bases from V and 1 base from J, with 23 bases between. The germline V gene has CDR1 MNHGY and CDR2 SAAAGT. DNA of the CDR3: TGTGCCACCACGAGGTGTATGTTAGCTATATCCTACGAGCAGTACTTC. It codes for CATTRCMLAISYEQYF.

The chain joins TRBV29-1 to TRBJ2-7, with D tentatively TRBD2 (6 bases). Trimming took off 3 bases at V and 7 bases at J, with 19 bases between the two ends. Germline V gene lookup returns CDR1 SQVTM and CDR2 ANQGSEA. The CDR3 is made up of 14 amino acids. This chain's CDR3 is CSVEWGDRNREQYF. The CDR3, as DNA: TGCAGCGTTGAGTGGGGGGATCGGAATCGTGAGCAGTACTTC.

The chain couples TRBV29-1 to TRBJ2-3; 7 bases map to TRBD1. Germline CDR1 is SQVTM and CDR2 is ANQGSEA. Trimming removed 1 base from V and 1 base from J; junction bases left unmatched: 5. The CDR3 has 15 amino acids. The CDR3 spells CSVEGGQGGTDTQYF. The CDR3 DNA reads TGCAGCGTTGAAGGGGGGCAGGGGGGCACAGATACGCAGTATTTT.

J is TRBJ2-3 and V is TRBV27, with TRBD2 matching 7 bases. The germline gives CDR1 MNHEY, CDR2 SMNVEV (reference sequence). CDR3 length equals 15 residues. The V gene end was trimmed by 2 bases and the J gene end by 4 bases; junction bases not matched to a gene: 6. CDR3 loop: CASSLGAGLADTQYF. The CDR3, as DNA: TGTGCCAGCAGTTTAGGAGCGGGGCTCGCAGATACGCAGTATTTT.

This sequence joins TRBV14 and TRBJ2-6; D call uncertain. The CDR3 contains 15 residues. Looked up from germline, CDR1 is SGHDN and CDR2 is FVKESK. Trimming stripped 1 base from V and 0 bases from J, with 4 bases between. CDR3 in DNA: TGTGCCAGCAGCCAAGTCAGCTCTGGGGCCAACGTCCTGACTTTC. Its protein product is CASSQVSSGANVLTF.

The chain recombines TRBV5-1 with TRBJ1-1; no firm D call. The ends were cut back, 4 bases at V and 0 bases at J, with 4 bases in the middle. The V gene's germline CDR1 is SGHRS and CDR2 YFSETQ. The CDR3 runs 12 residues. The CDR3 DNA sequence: TGCGCCAGCAGCGGGCTGAACACTGAAGCTTTCTTT. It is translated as CASSGLNTEAFF.

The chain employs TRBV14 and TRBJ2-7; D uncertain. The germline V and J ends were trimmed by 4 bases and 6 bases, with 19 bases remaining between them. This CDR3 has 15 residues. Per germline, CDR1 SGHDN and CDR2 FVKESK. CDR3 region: CASSPDQALYGEQYF. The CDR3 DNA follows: TGTGCCAGCAGCCCTGACCAGGCCCTTTATGGCGAGCAGTACTTC. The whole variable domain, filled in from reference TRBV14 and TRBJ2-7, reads EAGVTQFPSHSVIEKGQTVTLRCDPISGHDNLYWYRRVMGKEIKFLLHFVKESKQDESGMPNNRFLAERTGGTYSTLKVQPAELEDSGVYFCASSPDQALYGEQYFGPGTRLTVT.

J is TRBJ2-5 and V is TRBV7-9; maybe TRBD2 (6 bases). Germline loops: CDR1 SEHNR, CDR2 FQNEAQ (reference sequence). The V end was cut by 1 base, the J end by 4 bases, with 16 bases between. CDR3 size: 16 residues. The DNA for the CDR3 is TGTGCCAGCAGCTTAGGTAATGGACTATTTAGAGAGACCCAGTACTTC. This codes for CASSLGNGLFRETQYF. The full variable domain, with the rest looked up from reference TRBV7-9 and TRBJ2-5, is DTGVSQNPRHKITKRGQNVTFRCDPISEHNRLYWYRQTLGQGPEFLTYFQNEAQLEKSRLLSDRFSAERPKGSFSTLEIQRTEQGDSAMYLCASSLGNGLFRETQYFGPGTRLLVL.